A selection of T cell receptor beta chains follows, all from one sample in a study of T cell repertoires in cytomegalovirus infection. TCRdb re-called the reads with MiXCR, one entry per CDR3 protein. The sample lists 680,000 or so distinct CDR3 sequences, 35% to 45% occurring once. The specimen was PBMCs. Receptors originate from a human donor in good health (CMV status not recorded). Some clones in this sample may be carry-over from other donors' samples. Each CDR3 is given with its conserved first and last residue. Fields, in order: clone size, J gene, D gene, V gene, CDR3 DNA, CDR3 protein. A D gene is named only where the DNA matches it firmly. A row's size may be missing; if present it is once, few, many or a size class.

few | TRBJ2-1 | - | TRBV7-9 | TGTGCCAGCAGCTTAGCCAGGGATAGACACAATGAGCAGTTCTTC | CASSLARDRHNEQFF
few | TRBJ2-1 | TRBD2 | TRBV20-1 | TGCAGTGCCCCCTCGGGGACTAGGATGGTTGATGAGCAGTTCTTC | CSAPSGTRMVDEQFF
- | TRBJ2-2 | - | TRBV6-5 | TGTGCCAGCAGTTACTCGATAGGGCCCCCGAGCACCGGGGAGCTGTTTTTT | CASSYSIGPPSTGELFF
- | TRBJ1-5 | TRBD1 | TRBV6-1 | TGTGCCAGCAGTATTACAGGGGCCTTTCAGCCCCAGCATTTT | CASSITGAFQPQHF
- | TRBJ2-3 | TRBD2 | TRBV29-1 | TGCAGCGTCGGGAACCTAGCGGGAGAAGAAGATACGCAGTATTTT | CSVGNLAGEEDTQYF
- | TRBJ2-7 | TRBD1 | TRBV7-8 | TGTGCCAGCAGCTTAATCCAGGGGGCGGATCAGTCCTTC | CASSLIQGADQSF
- | TRBJ2-2 | - | TRBV10-2 | TGCGCCAGCAGTGTAGGGGACGGCCGGGGGACCGGGGAGCTGTTTTTT | CASSVGDGRGTGELFF
- | TRBJ2-3 | - | TRBV20-1 | TGCAGTGCTAGTGCGCGGCGGGACACAGATACGCAGTATTTT | CSASARRDTDTQYF
- | TRBJ2-1 | TRBD2 | TRBV24-1 | TGTGCCACCAGTGATTTAGCGGGGGCTTCTGTGGATGAGCAGTTCTTC | CATSDLAGASVDEQFF
- | TRBJ2-7 | - | TRBV19 | TGTGCCAGTAGTATGCGGCCTAACGAGCAGTACTTC | CASSMRPNEQYF
- | TRBJ2-7 | TRBD1 | TRBV29-1 | TGCAGCACCTTAGGACAGGACCCTTGGGGCGAGCAGTACTTC | CSTLGQDPWGEQYF
- | TRBJ1-1 | - | TRBV20-1 | TGCAGTGCTAGATGGCCGACGATGAACACTGAAGCTTTCTTT | CSARWPTMNTEAFF
- | TRBJ1-1 | TRBD1 | TRBV20-1 | TGCAGTGCTGCCCCGGGACAGTTGAACACTGAAGCTTTCTTT | CSAAPGQLNTEAFF
- | TRBJ2-2 | - | TRBV20-1 | TGCAGTGCCCCAGGATGGGGGGCGCTGACCGGGGAGCTGTTTTTT | CSAPGWGALTGELFF
many | TRBJ1-5 | TRBD1 | TRBV7-2 | TGTGCCAGCAGCTTAAGACAGGGAGGTCAGCCCCAGCATTTT | CASSLRQGGQPQHF
- | TRBJ1-3 | - | TRBV7-9 | TGTGCCAGCAGCTTAAGGGGGGGTCTTGGAAGCAACACCATATATTTT | CASSLRGGLGSNTIYF
many | TRBJ2-5 | - | TRBV7-9 | TGTGCCAGCAGCTCCGGGGAGTACCAAGAGACCCAGTACTTC | CASSSGEYQETQYF
few | TRBJ1-4 | - | TRBV29-1 | TGCAGCGTTCAGGTTTTCTTGAATGAAAAACTGTTTTTT | CSVQVFLNEKLFF
- | TRBJ2-7 | TRBD1 | TRBV7-9 | TGTGCCAGCAGCTCCGGGGACAGACCCTACGAGCAGTACTTC | CASSSGDRPYEQYF
few | TRBJ2-5 | TRBD2 | TRBV13 | TGTGCCAGCAGCCGCAATTTAGCGGGGGAAGAGACCCAGTACTTC | CASSRNLAGEETQYF
few | TRBJ1-1 | TRBD1 | TRBV6-1 | TGTGCCAGCAGTGAAGCCTACAGGGGTACTGAAGCTTTCTTT | CASSEAYRGTEAFF
- | TRBJ2-7 | TRBD2 | TRBV7-2 | TGTGCCAGCAGCTTTGGGACTAGCGGGAGGAGGGAGCAGTACTTC | CASSFGTSGRREQYF
once | TRBJ2-5 | TRBD1 | TRBV28 | TGTGCCAGCAGTCACCGGGCGACAGGGGAAGAGACCCAGTACTTC | CASSHRATGEETQYF